The present T cell receptor beta chain was sequenced within a study of T cell repertoires in ileal Crohn's disease. About the research overall: Patients had a median roughly 8-year disease duration, and around 35% were active smokers. Study findings and constraints: The median delay to postoperative endoscopy was nearly seven months. Active smokers at surgery had more clonal expansions than non-smokers.

Concerning this clone itself: The antigen is not known.

The protocol was immunoSEQ multiplex PCR, while the TCRdb copy is restricted to in-frame clones and leaves out a portion. This table holds more than 60,000 clones, roughly 91% found once. V dropped 7 bases and J dropped 2; count of bases not matched to a gene: 2. Germline assignment: CDR1 MNHEY and CDR2 SVGAGI. This CDR3 region has 12 residues. Time point in this sample: neoterminal ileum biopsy at postoperative endoscopy, about 6 months after surgery. The chain couples TRBV6-5 to TRBJ2-7, with TRBD2 matching over 7 bases. This receptor was obtained from an adult with Crohn's disease. Sequencing used ileal tissue. CDR3 protein: CASMGGTYEQYF. The DNA for the CDR3 is TGTGCCAGCATGGGGGGGACCTACGAGCAGTACTTC.